These 14 T cell receptor beta chains share one sample of origin, sequenced in a study of T cells expressing NK-cell markers. TCRdb re-called the 5' RACE reads and shows each CDR3 protein once, DNA omitted. The repertoire table contains 200,000 to 300,000 distinct CDR3 sequences. Input material: blood T cells: a sorted CD56 or NKG2C T cell subset, CD4+ or CD8+ T cells, or bulk PBMC T cells (not recorded which). All receptors derive from a man between 18 and 29 years old in good health.

This chain uses TRBV4-3 with TRBJ2-1; TCRdb lists TRBD2, though no DNA is available to test this call. From germline, CDR1 is LGHNA and CDR2 YSLEER. This CDR3 contains 15 residues. The CDR3 is CASSQDRPFYNEQFF.

This chain connects TRBV30 to TRBJ2-5; no DNA is available, so the TRBD1 call from TCRdb remains unchecked. This CDR3 comprises 18 residues. Germline CDR1 GTSNPN, CDR2 SVGIG (reference sequence). The CDR3 spells CAWSPQTSLGQGDGTQYF.

This chain links TRBV30 with TRBJ1-2; TCRdb reports TRBD1, a call that lacks DNA to check it against. Germline V gene sequence: CDR1 GTSNPN, CDR2 SVGIG (reference sequence). The CDR3 runs to 11 residues. CDR3 in amino acids: CAWNKGDGYTF.

The CDR3 sequence: CASSLDRGGIQYF. The chain is built from TRBV7-7 and TRBJ2-4; the TCRdb D gene call, TRBD1, has no DNA to confirm it. The CDR3 has 13 residues. The germline CDR1 and CDR2 sequences are SSHAT and FNYEAQ (reference sequence).

The chain recombines TRBV7-9 with TRBJ2-5; TCRdb proposes TRBD2, but this gene call is untestable without DNA. Germline V lookup: CDR1 SEHNR, CDR2 FQNEAQ (reference sequence). This CDR3 has 15 residues. The CDR3 is CASSFPGTSRETQYF. Complete variable domain (other parts from reference TRBV7-9 and TRBJ2-5): DTGVSQNPRHKITKRGQNVTFRCDPISEHNRLYWYRQTLGQGPEFLTYFQNEAQLEKSRLLSDRFSAERPKGSFSTLEIQRTEQGDSAMYLCASSFPGTSRETQYFGPGTRLLVL.

The rearrangement uses TRBV4-3 and TRBJ1-2; TCRdb lists TRBD1, though no DNA is available to test this call. Germline CDR1 reads LGHNA; CDR2 reads YSLEER. The CDR3 length is 16 residues. The CDR3 loop is CASSQDLLGQIYGYTF.

This chain connects TRBV20-1 to TRBJ2-1. The length of the CDR3 is 14 residues. The V gene's germline CDR1 is DFQATT and CDR2 SNEGSKA (reference sequence). This CDR3 reads CSARYSQSYNEQFF.

The chain has TRBV7-9 and TRBJ1-2; TCRdb lists TRBD1, though no DNA is available to test this call. The CDR3 length is 16 residues. Germline-derived CDR1 and CDR2 are SEHNR and FQNEAQ (reference sequence). The CDR3 sequence: CASSLRTGGLDYGYTF.

The chain recombines TRBV5-1 with TRBJ2-1; the TRBD2 assignment by TCRdb is unverifiable without DNA. The CDR3 consists of 15 residues. Germline V CDR1 and CDR2: SGHRS, YFSETQ. Here the CDR3 reads CASSLAGLANNEQFF.

This rearrangement joins TRBV6-5 to TRBJ1-5; the TCRdb call, TRBD1, lacks DNA for checking. Germline assignment: CDR1 MNHEY and CDR2 SVGAGI. This CDR3 contains 13 residues. The CDR3 is CATDRGSNQPQHF.

V is TRBV5-1 and J is TRBJ2-5; as DNA is missing, the TRBD2 call by TCRdb cannot be tested. This CDR3 has 17 residues. CDR1 and CDR2 (germline): SGHRS, YFSETQ. CDR3 region: CASSLKAGTNFEETQYF.

V usage is TRBV5-6 and J usage is TRBJ1-1; TCRdb calls TRBD1, which cannot be checked without DNA. Germline-derived CDR1 and CDR2 are SGHDT and YYEEEE. The CDR3 length is 16 residues. CDR3 sequence reads: CASSGPGQSSGTEAFF.

The chain uses TRBV24-1 and TRBJ2-3; TCRdb returns TRBD2, unconfirmable since there is no DNA. Germline-derived CDR1 and CDR2 are KGHDR and SFDVKD. The CDR3 is made up of 15 amino acids. This chain's CDR3 is CATSDRRPGADTQYF.

The gene calls are TRBV4-3 and TRBJ2-2; TCRdb outputs TRBD2, but without DNA this stays unchecked. In germline, CDR1 is LGHNA, CDR2 YSLEER. The CDR3 covers 16 residues. CDR3 residues: CASSQMVAARTGELFF.